This TCR beta chain stems from a study of control samples from healthy donors and cancer patients. TCRdb's table, derived via immunoSEQ multiplex PCR, lists solely in-frame clones and lacks some. The sample lists approximately 84,000 clones; 82% were seen once. Sequenced sample: blood. This sequence was found in a woman aged 60-75 years in good health.

The CDR3 spells CASSPPGPTANQPQHF. As DNA, the CDR3 is TGTGCCAGCTCACCACCGGGACCGACTGCAAATCAGCCCCAGCATTTT. This chain links TRBV18 with TRBJ1-5; TRBD1 might be the D (5 bases). Germline assignment: CDR1 KGHSH and CDR2 LQKENI. CDR3 size: 16 residues. V dropped 0 bases and J dropped 4 bases, with 13 bases sitting between them.